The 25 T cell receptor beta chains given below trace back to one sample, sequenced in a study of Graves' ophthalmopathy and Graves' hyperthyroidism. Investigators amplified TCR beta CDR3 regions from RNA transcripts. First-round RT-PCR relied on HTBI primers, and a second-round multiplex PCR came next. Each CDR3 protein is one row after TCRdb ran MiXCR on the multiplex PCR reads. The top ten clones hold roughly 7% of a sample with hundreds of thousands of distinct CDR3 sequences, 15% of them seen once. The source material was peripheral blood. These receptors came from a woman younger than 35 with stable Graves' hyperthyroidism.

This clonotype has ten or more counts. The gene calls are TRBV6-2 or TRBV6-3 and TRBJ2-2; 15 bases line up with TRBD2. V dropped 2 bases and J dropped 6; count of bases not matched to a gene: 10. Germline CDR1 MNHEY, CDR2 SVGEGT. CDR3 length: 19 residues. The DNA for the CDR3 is TGTGCCAGCAGTTACCGTTGGACTAGCGGGGGGGCCGGGTCCGGGGAGCTGTTTTTT. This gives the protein CASSYRWTSGGAGSGELFF.

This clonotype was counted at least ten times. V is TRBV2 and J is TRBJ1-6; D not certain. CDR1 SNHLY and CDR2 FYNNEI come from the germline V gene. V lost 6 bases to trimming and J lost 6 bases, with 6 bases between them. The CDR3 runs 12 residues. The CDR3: CASSRPNSPLHF. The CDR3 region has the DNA TGTGCCAGCAGCCGACCTAATTCACCCCTCCACTTT.

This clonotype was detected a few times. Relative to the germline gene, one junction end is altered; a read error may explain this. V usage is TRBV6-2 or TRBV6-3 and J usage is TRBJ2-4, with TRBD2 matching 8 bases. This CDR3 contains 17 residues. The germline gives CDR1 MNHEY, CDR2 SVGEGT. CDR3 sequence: CASSPSAGGLAKNIKYF. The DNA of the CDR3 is TGTGCCAGCAGTCCTTCGGCGGGGGGTCTAGCCAAAAACATTAAGTACTTC.

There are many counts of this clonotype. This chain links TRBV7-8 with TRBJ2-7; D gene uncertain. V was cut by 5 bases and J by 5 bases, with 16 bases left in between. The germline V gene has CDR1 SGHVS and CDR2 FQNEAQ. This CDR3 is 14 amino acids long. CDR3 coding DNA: TGTGCCAGCAGCCACTACGCAGGCCCGGACGAGCAGTACTTC. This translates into CASSHYAGPDEQYF.

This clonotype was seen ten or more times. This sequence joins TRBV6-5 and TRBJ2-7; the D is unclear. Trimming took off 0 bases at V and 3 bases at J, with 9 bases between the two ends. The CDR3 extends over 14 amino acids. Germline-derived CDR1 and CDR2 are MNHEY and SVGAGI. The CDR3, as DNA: TGTGCCAGCAGTTACTCAGCCGGCGACTACGAGCAGTACTTC. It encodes CASSYSAGDYEQYF.

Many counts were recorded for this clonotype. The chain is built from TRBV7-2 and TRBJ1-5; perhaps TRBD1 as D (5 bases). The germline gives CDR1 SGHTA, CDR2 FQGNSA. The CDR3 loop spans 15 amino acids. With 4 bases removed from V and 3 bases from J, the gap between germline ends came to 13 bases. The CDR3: CASSSRQGINQPQHF. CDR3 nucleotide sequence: TGTGCCAGCAGCTCACGGCAGGGCATCAATCAGCCCCAGCATTTT.

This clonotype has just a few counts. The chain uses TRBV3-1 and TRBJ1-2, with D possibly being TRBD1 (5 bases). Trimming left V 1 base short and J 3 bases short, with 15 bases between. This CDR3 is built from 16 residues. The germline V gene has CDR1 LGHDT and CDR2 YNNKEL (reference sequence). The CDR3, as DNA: TGTGCCAGCAGCCAAGGCGCCAAGGGGACCTACTATGGCTACACCTTC. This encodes CASSQGAKGTYYGYTF. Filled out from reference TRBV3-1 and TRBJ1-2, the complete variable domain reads DTAVSQTPKYLVTQMGNDKSIKCEQNLGHDTMYWYKQDSKKFLKIMFSYNNKELIINETVPNRFSPKSPDKAHLNLHINSLELGDSAVYFCASSQGAKGTYYGYTFGSGTRLTVV.

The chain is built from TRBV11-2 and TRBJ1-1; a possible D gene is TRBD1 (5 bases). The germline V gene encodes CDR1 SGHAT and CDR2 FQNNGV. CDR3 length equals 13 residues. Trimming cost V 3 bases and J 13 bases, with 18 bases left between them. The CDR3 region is CASSLERGTKLFF. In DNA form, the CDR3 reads TGTGCCAGCAGCTTGGAAAGAGGGACGAAGCTTTTCTTT.

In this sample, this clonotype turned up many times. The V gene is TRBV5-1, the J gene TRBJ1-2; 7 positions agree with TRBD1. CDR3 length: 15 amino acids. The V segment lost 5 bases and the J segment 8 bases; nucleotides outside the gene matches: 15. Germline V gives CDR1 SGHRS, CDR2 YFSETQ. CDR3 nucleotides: TGCGCCAGCAGTTATAACAGGGGTGGCAATAGGGGCTACACCTTC. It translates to CASSYNRGGNRGYTF. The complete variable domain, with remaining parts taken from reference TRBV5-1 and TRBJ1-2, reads KAGVTQTPRYLIKTRGQQVTLSCSPISGHRSVSWYQQTPGQGLQFLFEYFSETQRNKGNFPGRFSGRQFSNSRSEMNVSTLELGDSALYLCASSYNRGGNRGYTFGSGTRLTVV.

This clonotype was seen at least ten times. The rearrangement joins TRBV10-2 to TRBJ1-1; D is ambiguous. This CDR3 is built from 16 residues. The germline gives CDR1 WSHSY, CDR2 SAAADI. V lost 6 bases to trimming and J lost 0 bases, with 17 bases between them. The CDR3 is CASRRIVPDMNTEAFF. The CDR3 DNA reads TGCGCCAGCAGGCGGATTGTGCCTGACATGAACACTGAAGCTTTCTTT.

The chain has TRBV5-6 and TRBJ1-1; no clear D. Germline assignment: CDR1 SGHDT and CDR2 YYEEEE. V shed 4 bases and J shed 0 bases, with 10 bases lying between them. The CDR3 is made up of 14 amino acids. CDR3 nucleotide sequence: TGTGCCAGCAGCCTAGGGTTCGTGAACACTGAAGCTTTCTTT. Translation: CASSLGFVNTEAFF.

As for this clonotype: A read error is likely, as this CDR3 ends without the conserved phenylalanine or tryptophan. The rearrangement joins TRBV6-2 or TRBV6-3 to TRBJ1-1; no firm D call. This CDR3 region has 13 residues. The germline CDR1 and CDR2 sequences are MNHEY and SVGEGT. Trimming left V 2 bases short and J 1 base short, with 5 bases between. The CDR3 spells CASSYRTNTEAFL. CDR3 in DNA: TGTGCCAGCAGTTACCGGACGAACACTGAAGCTTTCCTT.

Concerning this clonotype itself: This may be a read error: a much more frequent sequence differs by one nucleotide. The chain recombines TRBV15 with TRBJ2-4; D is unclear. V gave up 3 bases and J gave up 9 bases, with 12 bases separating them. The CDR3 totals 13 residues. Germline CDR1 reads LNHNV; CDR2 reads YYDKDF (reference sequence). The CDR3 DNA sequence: TGTGCCACCAGCAGTGTCGTTCGGGTCATTCAGTACTTC. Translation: CATSSVVRVIQYF.

In DNA, the CDR3 is TGTGCCAGCAGTTACGCCGGGGAGGGGGCAGAGACCCAGTACTTC. This encodes CASSYAGEGAETQYF. The rearrangement uses TRBV2 and TRBJ2-5; D might be TRBD1 or TRBD2, each matching 7 bases. CDR1 and CDR2 from the germline V gene are SNHLY and FYNNEI. V dropped 5 bases and J dropped 4 bases, with 17 bases sitting between them. The length of the CDR3 is 15 residues.

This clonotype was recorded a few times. The CDR3 DNA follows: TGTGCCAGCAGCTCGAGGGACAGTAGTTATCAGCCCCAGCATTTT. It codes for CASSSRDSSYQPQHF. The genes are TRBV5-8 and TRBJ1-5; 7 nucleotides agree with TRBD1. The CDR3 length is 15 residues. With 3 bases clipped from V and 5 bases from J, the junction kept 8 bases outside the gene matches. Germline CDR1 SGHTS, CDR2 YDEGEE. Using reference TRBV5-8 and TRBJ1-5 for the parts outside the CDR3, the full variable domain is EAGVTQSPTHLIKTRGQQATLRCSPISGHTSVYWYQQALGLGLQFLLWYDEGEERNRGNFPPRFSGRQFPNYSSELNVNALELEDSALYLCASSSRDSSYQPQHFGDGTRLSIL.

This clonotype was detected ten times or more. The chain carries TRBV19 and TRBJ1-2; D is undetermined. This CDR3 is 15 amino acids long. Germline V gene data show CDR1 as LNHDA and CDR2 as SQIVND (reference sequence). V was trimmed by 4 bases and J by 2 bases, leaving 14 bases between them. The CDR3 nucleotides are TGTGCCAGTAGTAGGGAAGAACCAGTAAACTATGGCTACACCTTC. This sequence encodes CASSREEPVNYGYTF.

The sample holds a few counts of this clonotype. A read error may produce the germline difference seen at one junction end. CDR3 coding DNA: TGTGCCAGCAGCACACAGGGGATTGCCGGAAACATCATATATTTT. It translates to CASSTQGIAGNIIYF. The chain combines TRBV12-3 or TRBV12-4 with TRBJ1-3, with 7 bases lining up with TRBD1. The CDR3 contains 15 residues.

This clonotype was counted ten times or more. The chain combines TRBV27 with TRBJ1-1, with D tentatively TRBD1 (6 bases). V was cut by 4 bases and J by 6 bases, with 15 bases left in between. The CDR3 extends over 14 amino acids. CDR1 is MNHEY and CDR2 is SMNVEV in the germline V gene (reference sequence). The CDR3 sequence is CASSWGPGNAEAFF. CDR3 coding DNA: TGTGCCAGCAGTTGGGGGCCGGGTAACGCTGAAGCTTTCTTT.

This CDR3 reads CASSSRGALQETQYF. CDR3 DNA sequence: TGTGCCAGCAGTTCGCGGGGGGCCCTCCAAGAGACCCAGTACTTC. The chain is built from TRBV6-5 and TRBJ2-5; 8 nucleotides align to TRBD2. Trimming cost V 4 bases and J 1 base; bases outside gene matches: 5. CDR1 and CDR2 (germline): MNHEY, SVGAGI. The CDR3 contains 15 residues.

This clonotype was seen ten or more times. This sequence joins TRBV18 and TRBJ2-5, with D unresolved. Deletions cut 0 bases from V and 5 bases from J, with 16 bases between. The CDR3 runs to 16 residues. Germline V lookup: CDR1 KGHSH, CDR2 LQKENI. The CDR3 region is CASSPPHTRFRETQYF. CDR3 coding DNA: TGTGCCAGCTCACCACCGCACACCCGATTTAGGGAGACCCAGTACTTC.

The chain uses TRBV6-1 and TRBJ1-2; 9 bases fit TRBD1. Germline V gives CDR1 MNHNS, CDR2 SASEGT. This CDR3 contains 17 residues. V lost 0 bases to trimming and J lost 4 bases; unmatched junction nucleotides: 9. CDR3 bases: TGTGCCAGCAGTGAAGCATACCCGGGACAGGGCTTCTATGGCTACACCTTC. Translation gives CASSEAYPGQGFYGYTF.

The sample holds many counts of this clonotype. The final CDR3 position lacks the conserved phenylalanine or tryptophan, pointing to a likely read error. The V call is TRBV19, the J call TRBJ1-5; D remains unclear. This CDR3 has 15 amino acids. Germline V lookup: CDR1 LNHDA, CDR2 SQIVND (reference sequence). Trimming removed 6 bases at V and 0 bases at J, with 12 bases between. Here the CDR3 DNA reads TGTGCCAGTAGGACGACACCTTATAGCAATCAGCCCCAGCATCTT. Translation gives CASRTTPYSNQPQHL.

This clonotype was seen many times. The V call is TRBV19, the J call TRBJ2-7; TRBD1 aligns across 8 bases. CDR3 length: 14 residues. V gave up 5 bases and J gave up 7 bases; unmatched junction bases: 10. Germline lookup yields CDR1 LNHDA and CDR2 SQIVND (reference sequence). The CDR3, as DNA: TGTGCCAGTAGTCTCGGGACAGGTCCATGGGAGCAGTACTTC. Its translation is CASSLGTGPWEQYF.

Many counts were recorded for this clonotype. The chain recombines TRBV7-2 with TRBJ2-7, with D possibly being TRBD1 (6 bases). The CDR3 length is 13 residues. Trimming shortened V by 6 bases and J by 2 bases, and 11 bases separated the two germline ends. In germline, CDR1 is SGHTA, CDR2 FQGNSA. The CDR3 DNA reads TGTGCCAGCAGTCGACAGGTCCCCTACGAGCAGTACTTC. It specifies CASSRQVPYEQYF.

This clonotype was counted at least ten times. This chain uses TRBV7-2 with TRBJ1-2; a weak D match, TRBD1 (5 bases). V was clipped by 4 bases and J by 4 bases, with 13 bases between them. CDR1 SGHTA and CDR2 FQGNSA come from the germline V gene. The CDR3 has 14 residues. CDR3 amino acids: CASSWGIALYGYTF. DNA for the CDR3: TGTGCCAGCAGCTGGGGCATCGCGCTCTATGGCTACACCTTC.